This is a list of T cell receptor beta chains from one sample in a study of beta chain features in type 1 diabetes. Measured with immunoSEQ multiplex PCR; TCRdb has only the in-frame clones, and not every one. Seen here are just over 600,000 clones, about 14% observed once, and the top ten hold around 0.095%. Sequenced sample: naive CD4+ T cells from blood. These receptors were collected from a man between 18 and 29 years old in good health. CDR3s include the opening cysteine and the closing phenylalanine or tryptophan. D genes are given only for firm matches. Rows give clone size only sometimes, using once, few, many, or a class for an expanded clone.

J,length,D,V,size,CDR3,DNA
TRBJ1-2,11,TRBD1,TRBV20-1,NA,CSARQGHGYTF,TGCAGTGCTCGACAGGGTCACGGCTACACCTTC
TRBJ1-2,13,TRBD1,TRBV11-1,NA,CASSLDRSHGYTF,TGTGCCAGCAGCTTGGACAGGTCCCATGGCTACACCTTC
TRBJ1-2,15,NA,TRBV15,few,CATSSDVPGREGYTF,TGTGCCACCAGCAGTGATGTACCGGGTAGGGAAGGCTACACCTTC
TRBJ2-4,15,NA,TRBV2,many,CASSVRQLAKNIQYF,TGTGCCAGCAGTGTTCGACAGTTAGCCAAAAACATTCAGTACTTC
TRBJ2-6,15,NA,TRBV27,few,CASSFSSSGANVLTF,TGTGCCAGCAGTTTCTCAAGCTCTGGGGCCAACGTCCTGACTTTC
TRBJ2-1,11,NA,TRBV12-5,many,CASASFNEQFF,TGTGCTAGTGCGTCGTTTAATGAGCAGTTCTTC
TRBJ2-7,15,NA,TRBV1,few,CTSSLSTSLYYEQYF,TGCACCAGCAGTCTCTCCACCAGCCTTTACTACGAGCAGTACTTC
TRBJ2-7,13,NA,TRBV28,few,CASRGPSSYEQYF,TGTGCCAGCAGGGGCCCGAGCTCCTACGAGCAGTACTTC
TRBJ2-7,15,TRBD2,TRBV29-1,few,CSGALGLAGSYEQYF,TGCAGCGGCGCCCTGGGACTAGCGGGCTCCTACGAGCAGTACTTC
TRBJ2-1,13,TRBD1,TRBV6-4,few,CASSGDRLGEQFF,TGTGCCAGCAGTGGGGACAGGTTGGGTGAGCAGTTCTTC
TRBJ2-7,12,NA,TRBV11-2,few,CASSPITFEQYF,TGTGCCAGCAGCCCTATAACCTTCGAGCAGTACTTC
TRBJ1-5,15,NA,TRBV28,NA,CASSLKGYSNQPQHF,TGTGCCAGCAGTTTAAAGGGGTATAGCAATCAGCCCCAGCATTTT
TRBJ1-2,13,TRBD1,TRBV6-5,few,CASRSTGGGGYTF,TGTGCCAGCAGGTCGACAGGGGGCGGCGGCTACACCTTC
TRBJ2-1,15,NA,TRBV6-4,few,CASSDSKRNYNEQFF,TGTGCCAGCAGTGACTCCAAGCGGAACTACAATGAGCAGTTCTTC
TRBJ2-1,12,NA,TRBV11-3,NA,CASSLVYNEQFF,TGTGCCAGCAGCTTAGTGTACAATGAGCAGTTCTTC
TRBJ2-7,14,NA,TRBV11-3,NA,CASSLTPGTREQYF,TGTGCCAGCAGCTTAACGCCGGGTACGAGGGAGCAGTACTTC
TRBJ2-1,15,NA,TRBV12-5,NA,CASGFQSGSYNEQFF,TGTGCTAGTGGTTTCCAATCAGGGTCCTACAATGAGCAGTTCTTC
TRBJ1-5,14,TRBD1,TRBV28,NA,CASSPGQGRQPQHF,TGTGCCAGCAGCCCAGGACAGGGACGGCAGCCCCAGCATTTT
TRBJ2-7,13,NA,TRBV2,few,CASSKLSSYEQYF,TGTGCCAGCAGCAAGCTAAGCTCCTACGAGCAGTACTTC
TRBJ2-7,9,NA,TRBV3-1/TRBV3-2,NA,CASSQVGYF,TGTGCCAGCAGCCAGGTGGGGTACTTC